The 7 T cell receptor beta chains below all came from one sample that was sequenced in a study of blood T cells in healthy people across ages. A second PCR, run for about 7 to 11 cycles, used a sample-barcoded 5' primer plus a J-beta primer mix. MiXCR was run by TCRdb on the 5' RACE reads, yielding one entry per CDR3 protein. Seen here are some 710,000 distinct CDR3 sequences, 22% observed once, and the top ten hold roughly a fifth. Sequencing was done on a sample of blood. All receptors derive from a man between 65 and 85 years old in good health.

This clonotype occurred once. The chain has TRBV19 and TRBJ2-5, with TRBD2 matching over 9 bases. Germline V gives CDR1 LNHDA, CDR2 SQIVND (reference sequence). V lost 5 bases and J lost 7; bases outside the gene matches: 14. The CDR3 is 16 amino acids. CDR3 nucleotides: TGTGCCAGTAGTCAAAGACTAGCGGCCACCGGTGGGACCCAGTACTTC. Translation gives CASSQRLAATGGTQYF.

The chain links TRBV7-9 to TRBJ2-3; 10 bases are a match to TRBD2. Germline trimming cut 6 bases from V and 2 bases from J; bases unmatched to any gene: 8. The CDR3 consists of 16 residues. The V gene's germline CDR1 is SEHNR and CDR2 FQNEAQ (reference sequence). The CDR3 spells CASSFTSGVNTDTQYF. In DNA, the CDR3 is TGTGCCAGCAGTTTCACTAGCGGGGTTAACACAGATACGCAGTATTTT.

The rearrangement links TRBV13 to TRBJ1-6; 8 nucleotides match TRBD1. There are 14 residues in the CDR3. V shed 2 bases, J shed 11 bases, and the junction held 5 bases outside the gene matches. CDR1 is PRHDT, CDR2 FYEKMQ, per germline (reference sequence). The chain's CDR3 is CASSLRQGNPPLHF. In nucleotides, the CDR3 is TGTGCCAGCAGCTTAAGACAGGGGAACCCACCCCTCCACTTT. Looking up the rest from reference TRBV13 and TRBJ1-6 gives the full variable domain: AAGVIQSPRHLIKEKRETATLKCYPIPRHDTVYWYQQGPGQDPQFLISFYEKMQSDKGSIPDRFSAQQFSDYHSELNMSSLELGDSALYFCASSLRQGNPPLHFGNGTRLTVT.

Worth noting for this clonotype: One end of the junction varies from germline; a read error may be responsible. V usage is TRBV18 and J usage is TRBJ2-4, with D possibly being TRBD1 (5 bases). Germline CDR1 reads KGHSH; CDR2 reads LQKENI. There are 16 residues in the CDR3. Written as DNA, the CDR3 is TGTGCCAGCTCTCTCAAGCCAGGGCAGGTGAAAAACATCCAGTACTTC. It yields the protein CASSLKPGQVKNIQYF.

This chain joins TRBV6-6 and TRBJ1-3; D perhaps matches TRBD1 (5 bases). Germline CDR1 and CDR2: MNHNY and SVGAGI (reference sequence). Trimming removed 2 bases at V and 1 base at J, with 6 bases between. CDR3 length: 14 residues. CDR3 nucleotide sequence: TGTGCCAGCAGTTACGCAGGGTCTGGAAACACCATATATTTT. Its translation is CASSYAGSGNTIYF.

In its sample, this clonotype was seen a few times. The chain uses TRBV10-3 and TRBJ1-1; D not certain. Germline V CDR1 and CDR2: ENHRY, SYGVKD. The CDR3 runs 11 residues. V lost 6 bases, J lost 3 bases, and 5 bases lay in between. The CDR3 loop is CAIRVDTEAFF. CDR3 sequence (DNA): TGTGCCATCAGGGTGGACACTGAAGCTTTCTTT.

The rearrangement uses TRBV12-3 or TRBV12-4 and TRBJ1-2; 7 bases map to TRBD1. The CDR3 covers 11 residues. The ends lost 3 bases at V and 8 bases at J; junction bases unmatched: 0. The CDR3 sequence is CASSLGQGYTF. In DNA, the CDR3 is TGTGCCAGCAGTTTGGGACAGGGCTACACCTTC.